Following are 20 T cell receptor beta chains from one sample sequenced in a study of PD-1 blockade in classical Hodgkin lymphoma. The repertoire was sequenced with immunoSEQ multiplex PCR; TCRdb's copy has only in-frame clones and lacks some. The sample yields 70,000 or so clones, over 85% seen once. Noted time point: newly diagnosed, previously untreated cHL patient sample. Sequencing input: peripheral blood mononuclear cells (PBMCs). These receptors originate from a human donor with classical Hodgkin lymphoma.

The chain has TRBV14 and TRBJ1-1; D ambiguous. The ends were cut back, 5 bases at V and 6 bases at J, with 10 bases in the middle. Germline V lookup: CDR1 SGHDN, CDR2 FVKESK. The CDR3 consists of 12 residues. This CDR3 reads CASSAEGAEAFF. CDR3 coding DNA: TGTGCCAGCAGCGCTGAGGGTGCTGAAGCTTTCTTT.

J is TRBJ2-7 and V is TRBV2; D is unclear. Trimming shortened V by 1 base and J by 4 bases, and 5 bases separated the two germline ends. Germline V gene lookup returns CDR1 SNHLY and CDR2 FYNNEI. The CDR3 runs 12 residues. In DNA form, the CDR3 reads TGTGCCAGCAGTGAAGGGCCGTACGAGCAGTACTTC. Translating gives CASSEGPYEQYF.

This sequence joins TRBV5-1 and TRBJ2-7, with TRBD2 as a possible D gene (5 bases). Between the trimmed V and J ends, which lost 0 bases and 0 bases, there was a span of 10 bases. Germline-derived CDR1 and CDR2 are SGHRS and YFSETQ. This CDR3 spans 15 amino acids. Written as DNA, the CDR3 is TGCGCCAGCAGCTTGGGTTGGGAGAACTCCTACGAGCAGTACTTC. Translating it yields CASSLGWENSYEQYF. The variable domain in full, completed from reference TRBV5-1 and TRBJ2-7, reads KAGVTQTPRYLIKTRGQQVTLSCSPISGHRSVSWYQQTPGQGLQFLFEYFSETQRNKGNFPGRFSGRQFSNSRSEMNVSTLELGDSALYLCASSLGWENSYEQYFGPGTRLTVT.

The gene calls are TRBV11-2 and TRBJ1-1; weak D call: TRBD1 (5 bases). Germline V CDR1 and CDR2: SGHAT, FQNNGV. The CDR3 runs 14 residues. Deletions cut 0 bases from V and 6 bases from J, with 11 bases between. DNA for the CDR3: TGTGCCAGCAGCTTAGATCCGGCAGGGCCTGAAGCTTTCTTT. It codes for CASSLDPAGPEAFF.

This chain connects TRBV5-6 to TRBJ2-5; D is possibly TRBD1 (5 bases). Trimming took 0 bases from V and 3 from J, leaving 15 bases between them. The CDR3 loop spans 16 amino acids. The germline CDR1 and CDR2 sequences are SGHDT and YYEEEE. CDR3 in DNA: TGTGCCAGCAGCTTGGCCAAGACAGTTCGAAAAGAGACCCAGTACTTC. Protein sequence: CASSLAKTVRKETQYF.

The V gene is TRBV5-1, the J gene TRBJ2-1; weak D call: TRBD1 (5 bases). Deletions cut 1 base from V and 13 bases from J, with 15 bases between. CDR1 and CDR2 (germline): SGHRS, YFSETQ. The CDR3 consists of 13 residues. The CDR3 region is CASSLFEKGPQFF. CDR3 DNA: TGCGCCAGCAGCTTGTTTGAAAAGGGGCCACAGTTCTTC.

V gene TRBV4-3 combines with J gene TRBJ1-3, with a tentative D call TRBD1 (5 bases). Trimming removed 0 bases from V and 0 bases from J, with 12 bases in between. This CDR3 comprises 17 residues. CDR1 and CDR2 (germline): LGHNA, YSLEER. The CDR3 here is CASSQDVVGDSGNTIYF. Here the CDR3 DNA reads TGCGCCAGCAGCCAAGATGTGGTGGGGGACTCTGGAAACACCATATATTTT.

The chain recombines TRBV6-1 with TRBJ1-3, with unresolved D. The V gene's germline CDR1 is MNHNS and CDR2 SASEGT. Deletions cut 2 bases from V and 1 base from J, with 12 bases between. The CDR3 covers 16 residues. DNA for the CDR3: TGTGCCAGCAGTGAATCAGCACGGGCATCTGGAAACACCATATATTTT. Amino acids: CASSESARASGNTIYF.

The rearrangement links TRBV18 to TRBJ1-2; no reliable D call. CDR1 is KGHSH and CDR2 is LQKENI in the germline V gene. The CDR3 totals 14 residues. Between the trimmed V and J ends, which lost 3 bases and 2 bases, there was a span of 10 bases. CDR3 coding DNA: TGTGCCAGCTCACCGCCGGGAAGGAACTATGGCTACACCTTC. Protein: CASSPPGRNYGYTF.

The V and J genes are TRBV2 and TRBJ1-3; D is undetermined. Deletions cut 4 bases from V and 4 bases from J, with 11 bases between. The germline V gene encodes CDR1 SNHLY and CDR2 FYNNEI. The CDR3 is 14 residues long. The CDR3 spells CASSVMVLGNTIYF. DNA for the CDR3: TGTGCCAGCAGTGTGATGGTACTCGGAAACACCATATATTTT.

The chain links TRBV15 to TRBJ2-5, with a possible D match to TRBD1 (5 bases). The CDR3 consists of 16 residues. CDR1 and CDR2 from the germline V gene are LNHNV and YYDKDF (reference sequence). Trimming removed 0 bases from V and 0 bases from J, with 11 bases in between. CDR3 loop: CATSRDGWGYQETQYF. CDR3 in DNA: TGTGCCACCAGCAGAGATGGGTGGGGCTACCAAGAGACCCAGTACTTC.

CDR3 DNA sequence: TGTGCCTGGAGCGAGGGTCCCTATGGCTACACCTTC. Protein product: CAWSEGPYGYTF. This rearrangement joins TRBV30 to TRBJ1-2; D not resolved. V lost 3 bases and J 4 bases, leaving 9 bases between the germline ends. The CDR3 is 12 amino acids. Per the germline V gene, CDR1 is GTSNPN and CDR2 is SVGIG (reference sequence).

The chain combines TRBV19 with TRBJ2-1; the D call may be TRBD1 or TRBD2 (5 bases each). V gave up 5 bases and J gave up 12 bases, with 17 bases separating them. Germline CDR1 reads LNHDA; CDR2 reads SQIVND (reference sequence). The CDR3 has 13 residues. The CDR3 DNA follows: TGTGCCAGTAGTCTTGGGACCTATGTTGGGCAGTTCTTC. Translation: CASSLGTYVGQFF.

This chain links TRBV19 with TRBJ1-2; D ambiguous. The CDR3 length is 13 residues. The V end lost 10 bases, the J end lost 8 bases, and 20 bases lay between the germline ends. Germline CDR1 is LNHDA and CDR2 is SQIVND (reference sequence). CDR3 protein: CATEGAGRWGYTF. As DNA, the CDR3 is TGTGCCACCGAGGGCGCGGGAAGGTGGGGCTACACCTTC. Full variable domain (missing parts from reference TRBV19 and TRBJ1-2): DGGITQSPKYLFRKEGQNVTLSCEQNLNHDAMYWYRQDPGQGLRLIYYSQIVNDFQKGDIAEGYSVSREKKESFPLTVTSAQKNPTAFYLCATEGAGRWGYTFGSGTRLTVV.

The rearrangement links TRBV30 to TRBJ1-1, with no clear D. V was shortened by 3 bases and J by 0 bases, with 8 bases between the two germline ends. The CDR3 consists of 13 residues. The germline CDR1 and CDR2 sequences are GTSNPN and SVGIG (reference sequence). CDR3 loop: CAWSLEMNTEAFF. CDR3 DNA sequence: TGTGCCTGGAGCTTGGAGATGAACACTGAAGCTTTCTTT.

This clone was observed a few times. The rearrangement joins TRBV9 to TRBJ1-2; D remains ambiguous. V was cut by 0 bases and J by 4 bases, with 16 bases left in between. The CDR3 length is 16 residues. Germline-derived CDR1 and CDR2 are SGDLS and YYNGEE. This chain's CDR3 is CASSVEAGRVGYGYTF. CDR3 DNA sequence: TGTGCCAGCAGCGTAGAGGCGGGGAGGGTGGGCTATGGCTACACCTTC.

J is TRBJ2-2 and V is TRBV10-3; D call uncertain. V was cut by 6 bases and J by 2 bases, with 10 bases left in between. The CDR3 is made up of 14 amino acids. From germline, CDR1 is ENHRY and CDR2 SYGVKD. The CDR3 DNA reads as TGTGCCATCAGGGAGAGTGGCAACACCGGGGAGCTGTTTTTT. Protein: CAIRESGNTGELFF.

This clone appeared once. The chain couples TRBV5-1 to TRBJ2-3; tentatively, D is TRBD1 or TRBD2 (5 bases each). V gave up 3 bases and J gave up 7 bases, with 15 bases separating them. CDR1 SGHRS and CDR2 YFSETQ come from the germline V gene. The length of the CDR3 is 14 residues. The chain's CDR3 is CASSSEGPGNTQYF. The CDR3 nucleotides are TGCGCCAGCAGCTCCGAGGGGCCGGGAAATACGCAGTATTTT.

V usage is TRBV10-2 and J usage is TRBJ2-1; D is undetermined. Germline CDR1 reads WSHSY; CDR2 reads SAAADI. V was trimmed by 5 bases and J by 0 bases, leaving 5 bases between them. The CDR3 has 13 amino acids. The CDR3 here is CASSRSSYNEQFF. In nucleotides, the CDR3 is TGCGCCAGCAGTCGGAGCTCCTACAATGAGCAGTTCTTC.

The chain combines TRBV29-1 with TRBJ2-1; D is uncertain. Germline-derived CDR1 and CDR2 are SQVTM and ANQGSEA. Trimming removed 4 bases from V and 4 bases from J, with 8 bases in between. The CDR3 contains 12 residues. CDR3 region: CSVAVTYNEQFF. CDR3 coding DNA: TGCAGCGTTGCCGTTACTTACAATGAGCAGTTCTTC.